A single sample is the source of the 31 T cell receptor beta chains below, sequenced in a study of cytomegalovirus exposure and HLA in healthy donors. With 60 Vbeta and 13 Jbeta primers, the PCR was carried out. Here immunoSEQ multiplex PCR was the method, and the copy in TCRdb shows in-frame clones only, minus some. The sample consists of roughly 200,000 clones, 12% of them appearing once. Sequenced sample: PBMCs. These receptor sequences come from a man in his forties or fifties in good health and CMV-seropositive.

Only a few counts were recorded for this clone. This chain uses TRBV11-2 with TRBJ1-4; possible D gene TRBD1, 5 bases. The CDR3 has 16 amino acids. Per the germline V gene, CDR1 is SGHAT and CDR2 is FQNNGV. The V end was cut by 0 bases, the J end by 8 bases, with 16 bases between. CDR3 in DNA: TGTGCCAGCAGCTTAGATGGGGCTCCGGGGGAGGAAAAACTGTTTTTT. It translates to CASSLDGAPGEEKLFF.

The chain combines TRBV27 with TRBJ1-3; no reliable D call. Germline V gives CDR1 MNHEY, CDR2 SMNVEV (reference sequence). CDR3 length: 13 amino acids. V gave up 3 bases and J gave up 7 bases, with 10 bases separating them. In DNA form, the CDR3 reads TGTGCCAGCAGTTTCGCCGGGGATAACACCATATATTTT. The encoded protein is CASSFAGDNTIYF.

This clone was detected only a few times. The chain combines TRBV5-1 with TRBJ2-7; 7 bases map to TRBD1. V gave up 4 bases and J gave up 1 base; unmatched junction bases: 8. The CDR3 contains 15 residues. From germline, CDR1 is SGHRS and CDR2 YFSETQ. DNA of the CDR3: TGCGCCAGCAGCGAGACGACAGGGAAATCCTACGAGCAGTACTTC. Protein sequence: CASSETTGKSYEQYF.

The chain carries TRBV29-1 and TRBJ1-1; D unresolved. The CDR3 length is 13 residues. Germline CDR1 SQVTM, CDR2 ANQGSEA. Trimming cost V 4 bases and J 0 bases, with 9 bases left between them. CDR3 residues: CSVAGIMNTEAFF. DNA for the CDR3: TGCAGCGTTGCAGGAATAATGAACACTGAAGCTTTCTTT.

V gene TRBV6-5 combines with J gene TRBJ2-7; no clear D gene. Germline lookup yields CDR1 MNHEY and CDR2 SVGAGI. V gave up 2 bases and J gave up 2 bases, with 10 bases separating them. CDR3 length equals 14 residues. The CDR3 is CASSYGEVTYEQYF. The CDR3 region has the DNA TGTGCCAGCAGTTACGGAGAGGTGACCTACGAGCAGTACTTC.

This chain links TRBV7-9 with TRBJ1-5; 10 bases match TRBD1. The CDR3 is 15 residues long. Germline CDR1 SEHNR, CDR2 FQNEAQ (reference sequence). V gave up 5 bases and J gave up 0 bases; unmatched junction bases: 1. CDR3 DNA sequence: TGTGCCAGCAGCCGACAGGGGGCTAGCAATCAGCCCCAGCATTTT. It specifies CASSRQGASNQPQHF.

The chain couples TRBV9 to TRBJ2-1; D gene ambiguous. The CDR3 is 13 amino acids. V lost 0 bases to trimming and J lost 7 bases, with 8 bases between them. Germline CDR1 and CDR2: SGDLS and YYNGEE. The CDR3 sequence is CASSVAPENEQFF. CDR3 coding DNA: TGTGCCAGCAGCGTAGCTCCTGAGAATGAGCAGTTCTTC. The entire variable domain, with the rest obtained from reference TRBV9 and TRBJ2-1, is as follows: DSGVTQTPKHLITATGQRVTLRCSPRSGDLSVYWYQQSLDQGLQFLIQYYNGEERAKGNILERFSAQQFPDLHSELNLSSLELGDSALYFCASSVAPENEQFFGPGTRLTVL.

The chain employs TRBV5-1 and TRBJ1-2; the D gene is possibly TRBD1 (6 bases). Germline assignment: CDR1 SGHRS and CDR2 YFSETQ. The CDR3 consists of 14 residues. Trimming stripped 0 bases from V and 7 bases from J, with 13 bases between. The CDR3 DNA reads TGCGCCAGCAGCTTGGATGGGGGGGCGAGTGGCTACACCTTC. It specifies CASSLDGGASGYTF.

This clone showed up just a few times. This specimen includes other DNA sequences encoding the same CDR3. The chain carries TRBV6-5 and TRBJ1-4; D gene unclear. CDR3 length: 16 residues. In germline, CDR1 is MNHEY, CDR2 SVGAGI. Trimming removed 2 bases from V and 0 bases from J, with 10 bases in between. The CDR3 protein is CASSYNSLPTNEKLFF. The CDR3 nucleotides are TGTGCCAGCAGTTACAACAGCCTTCCAACTAATGAAAAACTGTTTTTT.

This chain connects TRBV5-1 to TRBJ2-7, with 9 positions matching TRBD1. Germline-derived CDR1 and CDR2 are SGHRS and YFSETQ. This CDR3 is built from 15 residues. Germline trimming cut 4 bases from V and 3 bases from J; bases unmatched to any gene: 8. The CDR3 DNA follows: TGCGCCAGCAGCCCCGGACAGGGGCAGTTCTACGAGCAGTACGTC. Protein sequence: CASSPGQGQFYEQYV.

This clone occurred a few times. A read error is likely, as this CDR3 ends without the conserved phenylalanine or tryptophan. It is unclear where the CDR3 begins or ends on the DNA, so no DNA is shown, and the CDR3 is as TCRdb lists it. The chain has TRBV21-1 and TRBJ1-1. TRBV21-1 is listed as a pseudogene. Inclusive of both ends, the CDR3 amounts to 8 amino acids. CDR3 in amino acids: CASRKVGS.

This clone occurred a few times. The genes are TRBV7-9 and TRBJ1-2; the match to TRBD1 covers 8 bases. The junction had 13 bases not matched to a gene; V was cut back by 5 bases and J by 8 bases. The CDR3 has 15 residues. The V gene's germline CDR1 is SEHNR and CDR2 FQNEAQ (reference sequence). This CDR3 is CASSTPTGDAAGYTF. The DNA of the CDR3 is TGTGCCAGCAGCACGCCGACAGGGGATGCAGCGGGCTACACCTTC.

DNA for the CDR3: TGTGCCAGCAGCACTCCTCGGGGGTCCGAGAACACTGAAGCTTTCTTT. Its translation is CASSTPRGSENTEAFF. The chain is built from TRBV21-1 and TRBJ1-1. TRBV21-1 has pseudogene status. The CDR3 contains 16 residues.

This clone has a handful of counts. J is TRBJ2-3 and V is TRBV5-1, with 10 nucleotides matching TRBD2. Germline CDR1 is SGHRS and CDR2 is YFSETQ. This CDR3 comprises 18 residues. V was pared by 4 bases and J by 3 bases, with 14 bases of the junction left unmatched. The CDR3: CASSPRFSSGGGTDTQYF. The CDR3 DNA reads TGCGCCAGCAGCCCCCGTTTCTCTAGCGGGGGAGGAACAGATACGCAGTATTTT.

This chain joins TRBV7-2 and TRBJ1-5; 7 positions agree with TRBD1. The CDR3 loop spans 14 amino acids. V trimming: 5 bases; J trimming: 6 bases; junction bases outside the gene matches: 7. Germline values: CDR1 SGHTA, CDR2 FQGNSA. The CDR3 spells CASSGRGTPQPQHF. For the CDR3, the DNA is TGTGCCAGCAGCGGCAGGGGGACGCCTCAGCCCCAGCATTTT.

This chain links TRBV30 with TRBJ2-1; 9 nucleotides line up with TRBD1. The CDR3 length is 16 residues. Trimming cost V 0 bases and J 7 bases; bases outside gene matches: 10. Germline CDR1 and CDR2: GTSNPN and SVGIG (reference sequence). The CDR3 is CAWSVTGTGSKNEQFF. As DNA, the CDR3 is TGTGCCTGGAGTGTAACGGGGACAGGGAGTAAGAATGAGCAGTTCTTC.

V is TRBV9 and J is TRBJ2-2; 12 nucleotides agree with TRBD1. The germline CDR1 and CDR2 sequences are SGDLS and YYNGEE. This CDR3 region has 16 residues. Unmatched junction bases numbered 5, after V lost 3 bases and J lost 5 bases. The CDR3: CASSGGTGGATGELFF. The CDR3 region has the DNA TGTGCCAGCAGCGGAGGGACAGGGGGCGCGACCGGGGAGCTGTTTTTT.

Only a few counts were recorded for this clone. The rearrangement links TRBV6-5 to TRBJ1-2, with 11 nucleotides matching TRBD1. CDR3 length equals 14 residues. V shed 6 bases and J 7 bases; nucleotides not matched to a gene: 7. The germline V gene has CDR1 MNHEY and CDR2 SVGAGI. The chain's CDR3 is CASRTAGTGGGYTF. The CDR3 bases are TGTGCCAGCAGAACTGCCGGGACAGGGGGTGGCTACACCTTC.

This clone came up a few times. Other DNA sequences in the sample encode the same CDR3. This sequence joins TRBV9 and TRBJ2-2; 8 nucleotides align to TRBD2. The trim removed 2 bases at V and 3 bases at J, leaving 6 bases unmatched. CDR1 SGDLS and CDR2 YYNGEE come from the germline V gene. The CDR3 covers 16 residues. This CDR3 is CASSVRGGADTGELFF. The CDR3, as DNA: TGTGCCAGCAGCGTCCGGGGGGGGGCCGACACCGGGGAGCTGTTTTTT.

This clone showed up just a few times. The CDR3 DNA sequence: TGTGCCAGCAGCTGGCGACAGACCGATCAGCCCCAGCATTTT. Translation: CASSWRQTDQPQHF. V gene TRBV7-2 combines with J gene TRBJ1-5; D is possibly TRBD1 (5 bases). Germline CDR1 is SGHTA and CDR2 is FQGNSA. The CDR3 has 14 amino acids. Trimming took 4 bases from V and 5 from J, leaving 12 bases between them.

There are a few counts of this clone. J is TRBJ1-1 and V is TRBV10-1, with D uncertain. The germline V gene encodes CDR1 WNHNN and CDR2 SYGVQD (reference sequence). The CDR3 is 14 amino acids. The V end lost 2 bases, the J end lost 4 bases, and 11 bases lay between the germline ends. The CDR3 region is CASSEGRRGTEAFF. CDR3 DNA: TGCGCCAGCAGTGAGGGTAGACGGGGCACTGAAGCTTTCTTT.

The rearrangement joins TRBV19 to TRBJ2-2; TRBD2 matches 11 bases. The CDR3 covers 14 residues. The trim removed 9 bases at V and 6 bases at J, leaving 6 bases unmatched. Germline CDR1 reads LNHDA; CDR2 reads SQIVND (reference sequence). CDR3 bases: TGTGCCAGCGCGACTAGCGGGGTTTCCGGGGAGCTGTTTTTT. Translation: CASATSGVSGELFF.

In this sample, this clone turned up a few times. The V and J genes are TRBV7-3 and TRBJ2-2; TRBD1 is a possible D gene (6 bases). Germline-derived CDR1 and CDR2 are SGHTA and FQGTGA. V dropped 6 bases and J dropped 6 bases, with 14 bases sitting between them. This CDR3 has 14 amino acids. Written as DNA, the CDR3 is TGTGCCAGCAGATTATCTCAGGGGCCCGGGGAGCTGTTTTTT. This codes for CASRLSQGPGELFF.

This clone was found a few times. The chain has TRBV5-1 and TRBJ2-2; maybe TRBD2 (5 bases). Germline V CDR1 and CDR2: SGHRS, YFSETQ. The CDR3 length is 15 residues. With 4 bases removed from V and 6 bases from J, the gap between germline ends came to 16 bases. CDR3 loop: CASSETLRGAGELFF. DNA for the CDR3: TGCGCCAGCAGCGAAACCCTTCGGGGTGCCGGGGAGCTGTTTTTT.

This clone was found a few times. The chain uses TRBV6-5 and TRBJ2-3, with no clear D. Trimming left V 0 bases short and J 2 bases short, with 6 bases between. Germline CDR1 reads MNHEY; CDR2 reads SVGAGI. This CDR3 has 14 residues. The CDR3 here is CASSYSEFTDTQYF. The CDR3 DNA is TGTGCCAGCAGTTACTCTGAGTTCACAGATACGCAGTATTTT.

CDR3 amino acids: CASSYRGDTQYF. CDR3 bases: TGTGCCAGCAGTTACAGGGGGGATACGCAGTATTTT. The chain joins TRBV6-6 to TRBJ2-3, with a weak D call TRBD1 (6 bases). The CDR3 contains 12 residues. Germline assignment: CDR1 MNHNY and CDR2 SVGAGI (reference sequence). The germline V and J ends were trimmed by 2 bases and 6 bases, with 6 bases remaining between them.

The genes are TRBV29-1 and TRBJ2-3, with 11 bases identical to TRBD2. The CDR3 is 15 residues long. CDR1 and CDR2 from the germline V gene are SQVTM and ANQGSEA. Trimming cost V 2 bases and J 6 bases; bases outside gene matches: 7. The CDR3 DNA is TGCAGCGTTGAACTACTAGCGGGGGTCGGCGATACGCAGTATTTT. Translated, it gives CSVELLAGVGDTQYF.

V gene TRBV6-1 combines with J gene TRBJ2-7; D remains unclear. Trimming left V 2 bases short and J 12 bases short, with 11 bases between. The CDR3 totals 11 residues. The germline CDR1 and CDR2 sequences are MNHNS and SASEGT. For the CDR3, the DNA is TGTGCCAGCAGTGAAATAGTGGAGATGTACGTC. Translated: CASSEIVEMYV.

This sequence joins TRBV15 and TRBJ2-5; TRBD2 aligns across 8 bases. V was pared by 0 bases and J by 7 bases, with 7 bases of the junction left unmatched. Germline-derived CDR1 and CDR2 are LNHNV and YYDKDF (reference sequence). The CDR3 length is 15 residues. The CDR3 coding sequence is TGTGCCACCAGCAGAGATCGGGGGGGCCACGGGACCCAGTACTTC. Translation gives CATSRDRGGHGTQYF.

The genes are TRBV6-5 and TRBJ1-2; the D gene is possibly TRBD1 (5 bases). V was pared by 4 bases and J by 6 bases, with 12 bases between. The CDR3 runs 13 residues. The germline V gene has CDR1 MNHEY and CDR2 SVGAGI. The CDR3 is CASSFHRRDGYTF. The DNA for the CDR3 is TGTGCCAGCAGTTTCCATCGCAGGGATGGCTACACCTTC.

This clone showed up just a few times. V is TRBV5-1 and J is TRBJ1-4; D is ambiguous. The V gene's germline CDR1 is SGHRS and CDR2 YFSETQ. V was shortened by 5 bases and J by 0 bases, with 8 bases between the two germline ends. The CDR3 sequence is 14 residues long. The CDR3 spells CASRATSTNEKLFF. CDR3 nucleotide sequence: TGCGCCAGCAGAGCCACCTCAACTAATGAAAAACTGTTTTTT.